This T cell receptor (beta chain) was documented in a study of blood T cell repertoires in COVID-19. Study details: COVID-19 samples, acute and convalescent, were from the United States, Italy and Spain.

The method was immunoSEQ multiplex PCR; TCRdb's version includes in-frame clones alone and lacks a portion of them. The sample has hundreds of thousands of clones, 85% seen once. V lost 1 base to trimming and J lost 8 bases, with 18 bases between them. The length of the CDR3 is 17 residues. Germline V gene sequence: CDR1 LNHNV, CDR2 YYDKDF (reference sequence). This chain joins TRBV15 and TRBJ1-6; D is possibly TRBD1 (5 bases). Sequencing was carried out using peripheral blood. This clonotype was sampled from a woman younger than 35 with acute or convalescent COVID-19. The CDR3 bases are TGTGCCACCAGCAGAGCGGTGACAGACTTAGTTTATTCACCCCTCCACTTT. This gives the protein CATSRAVTDLVYSPLHF.